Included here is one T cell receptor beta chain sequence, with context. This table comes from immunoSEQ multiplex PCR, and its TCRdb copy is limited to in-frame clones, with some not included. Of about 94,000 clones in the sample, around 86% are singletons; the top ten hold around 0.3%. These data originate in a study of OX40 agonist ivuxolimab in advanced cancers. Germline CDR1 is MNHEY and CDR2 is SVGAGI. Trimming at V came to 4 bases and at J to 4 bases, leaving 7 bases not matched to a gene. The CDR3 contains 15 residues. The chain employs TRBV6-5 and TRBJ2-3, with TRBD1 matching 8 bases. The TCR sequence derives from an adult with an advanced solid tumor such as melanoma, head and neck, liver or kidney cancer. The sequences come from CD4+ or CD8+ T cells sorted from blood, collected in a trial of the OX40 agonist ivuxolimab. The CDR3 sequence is CASSLGQAASDTQYF. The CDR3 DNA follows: TGTGCCAGCAGTTTGGGACAGGCTGCGTCAGATACGCAGTATTTT.